What follows are 13 T cell receptor beta chains derived from one specimen sequenced in a study of T cell repertoires in cytomegalovirus infection. Their cognate antigens are unknown. TCRdb used MiXCR to reprocess the reads, holding one entry per CDR3 protein. The table includes about 700,000 distinct CDR3 sequences, around 32% detected once. Sequencing was performed on cultured PBMCs, taken from culture after CMV antigen stimulation. Source of these receptors: a human donor in good health (CMV status not recorded). Some clones in this sample may be carry-over from other donors' samples.

This clonotype occurred a few times. The chain has TRBV7-2 and TRBJ2-2, with 11 bases that match TRBD2. V was pared by 4 bases and J by 6 bases, with 4 bases of the junction left unmatched. Germline CDR1 and CDR2: SGHTA and FQGNSA. The CDR3 has 15 amino acids. The CDR3 loop is CASSSLAGGPGELFF. The CDR3 DNA reads as TGTGCCAGCAGCTCTCTAGCGGGAGGTCCCGGGGAGCTGTTTTTT. Complete variable domain (other parts from reference TRBV7-2 and TRBJ2-2): GAGVSQSPSNKVTEKGKDVELRCDPISGHTALYWYRQSLGQGLEFLIYFQGNSAPDKSGLPSDRFSAERTGGSVSTLTIQRTQQEDSAVYLCASSSLAGGPGELFFGEGSRLTVL.

This clonotype occurred many times. The chain recombines TRBV7-2 with TRBJ1-2; TRBD1 aligns across 11 bases. The ends lost 2 bases at V and 4 bases at J; junction bases unmatched: 6. The CDR3 has 16 residues. From germline, CDR1 is SGHTA and CDR2 FQGNSA. The CDR3 spells CASSLRGTGGGYGYTF. CDR3 DNA: TGTGCCAGCAGCTTAAGGGGGACAGGGGGTGGCTATGGCTACACCTTC.

The V call is TRBV28, the J call TRBJ2-7; D gene ambiguous. Germline loops: CDR1 MDHEN, CDR2 SYDVKM. V lost 5 bases and J lost 3, with 8 bases in between. The CDR3 covers 12 residues. The CDR3 nucleotides are TGTGCCAGCAGTGGAGACCGCTACGAGCAGTACTTC. Translation: CASSGDRYEQYF.

V is TRBV18 and J is TRBJ2-1, with D unresolved. V dropped 4 bases and J dropped 1 base, with 11 bases sitting between them. This CDR3 contains 15 residues. Germline assignment: CDR1 KGHSH and CDR2 LQKENI. For the CDR3, the DNA is TGTGCCAGCTCACTCCAGGTCTCGTCCTACAATGAGCAGTTCTTC. Encoded protein: CASSLQVSSYNEQFF.

This chain joins TRBV6-6 and TRBJ1-5; D might be TRBD1 (5 bases). Germline CDR1 reads MNHNY; CDR2 reads SVGAGI (reference sequence). The CDR3 length is 15 residues. V shed 8 bases and J shed 0 bases, with 14 bases lying between them. The CDR3 region is CASRRGEYSNQPQHF. For the CDR3, the DNA is TGTGCCAGCCGGCGGGGGGAATATAGCAATCAGCCCCAGCATTTT.

This clonotype was seen a handful of times. The J gene is TRBJ1-1, the V gene TRBV19, with D unresolved. The V and J ends lost 3 bases and 7 bases respectively, with 18 bases between them. The CDR3 totals 15 residues. Germline CDR1 is LNHDA and CDR2 is SQIVND (reference sequence). CDR3: CASSIYRGLNGEAFF. The CDR3 region has the DNA TGTGCCAGTAGTATTTATCGGGGATTGAACGGTGAAGCTTTCTTT.

The rearrangement links TRBV12-3 or TRBV12-4 to TRBJ2-1; D is uncertain. V lost 1 base and J 6 bases, leaving 13 bases between the germline ends. The CDR3 loop spans 15 amino acids. The CDR3 bases are TGTGCCAGCAGTTTAGATGTCTGGTCTTTCAATGAGCAGTTCTTC. Its translation is CASSLDVWSFNEQFF.

CDR3 sequence (DNA): TGCAGTGCTAGTCCACTTGGGGTTGAGCAGTTCTTC. It yields the protein CSASPLGVEQFF. V and J are TRBV20-1 and TRBJ2-1; D is undetermined. The germline V gene has CDR1 DFQATT and CDR2 SNEGSKA (reference sequence). Trimming removed 3 bases from V and 9 bases from J, with 12 bases in between. This CDR3 is 12 amino acids long.

The chain uses TRBV6-1 and TRBJ2-1; the D gene is possibly TRBD2 (6 bases). The germline CDR1 and CDR2 sequences are MNHNS and SASEGT. The CDR3 consists of 16 residues. Trimming removed 6 bases at V and 0 bases at J, with 15 bases between. CDR3 bases: TGTGCCAGCAGCCAGAACGGGGGATCCTCCTACAATGAGCAGTTCTTC. Amino acid sequence: CASSQNGGSSYNEQFF.

This clonotype has just a few counts. The chain joins TRBV27 to TRBJ2-3; TRBD2 agrees at 7 bases. CDR1 and CDR2 from the germline V gene are MNHEY and SMNVEV (reference sequence). The CDR3 extends over 15 amino acids. Germline trimming cut 2 bases from V and 2 bases from J; bases unmatched to any gene: 4. CDR3 region: CASSLRRGNTDTQYF. The CDR3 nucleotides are TGTGCCAGCAGTTTACGGCGGGGGAACACAGATACGCAGTATTTT.

Remarks on this clonotype: This could be a read error, since a much larger clone is one nucleotide away. The gene calls are TRBV7-2 and TRBJ2-1; 7 bases fit TRBD2. Per the germline V gene, CDR1 is SGHTA and CDR2 is FQGNSA. This CDR3 region has 16 residues. The CDR3 loop reads CASSLSGGHSYYEQFF. The CDR3 nucleotides are TGTGCCAGCAGCTTATCGGGGGGTCATTCCTACTATGAGCAGTTCTTC.

This clonotype was counted a few times. J is TRBJ1-1 and V is TRBV2; tentatively, D is TRBD1 (6 bases). From germline, CDR1 is SNHLY and CDR2 FYNNEI. V dropped 2 bases and J dropped 10 bases, with 11 bases sitting between them. There are 12 residues in the CDR3. This CDR3 reads CASSESLGGAFF. The CDR3 region has the DNA TGTGCCAGCAGTGAAAGTTTAGGGGGAGCTTTCTTT.

This clonotype has only a few counts. The V and J genes are TRBV4-2 and TRBJ2-5, with 9 bases identical to TRBD1. This CDR3 is built from 16 residues. With V trimmed by 0 bases and J by 5 bases, 7 bases remained unmatched. CDR1 and CDR2 from the germline V gene are LGHNA and YNFKEQ. The CDR3 region has the DNA TGTGCCAGCAGCCAAGATCCGACAGGGGGTGGGGAGACCCAGTACTTC. As protein: CASSQDPTGGGETQYF.